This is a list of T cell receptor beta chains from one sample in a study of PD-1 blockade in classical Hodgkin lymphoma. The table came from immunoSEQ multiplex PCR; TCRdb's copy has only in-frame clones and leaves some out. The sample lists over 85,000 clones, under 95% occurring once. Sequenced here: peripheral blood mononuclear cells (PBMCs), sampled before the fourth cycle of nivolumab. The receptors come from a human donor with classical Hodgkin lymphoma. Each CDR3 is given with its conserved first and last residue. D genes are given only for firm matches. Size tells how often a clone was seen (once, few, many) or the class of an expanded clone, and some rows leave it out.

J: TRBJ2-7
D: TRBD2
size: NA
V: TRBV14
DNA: TGTGCCAGCAGCTTTTGGGGACTAGCGAACGAGCAGTACTTC
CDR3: CASSFWGLANEQYF

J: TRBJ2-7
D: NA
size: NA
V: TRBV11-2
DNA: TGTGCCAGCAGCTTCTCGGTGAGCTCCTACGAGCAGTACTTC
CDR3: CASSFSVSSYEQYF

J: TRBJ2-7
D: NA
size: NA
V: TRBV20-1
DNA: TGCAGTGCTGGGACTTTTAGCGAGCAGTACTTC
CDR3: CSAGTFSEQYF

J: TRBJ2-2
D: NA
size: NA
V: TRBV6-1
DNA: TGTGCCAGCAGGCCGGACACCGGGGAGCTGTTTTTT
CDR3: CASRPDTGELFF

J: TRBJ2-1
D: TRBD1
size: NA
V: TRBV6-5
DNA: TGTGCCAGCAGTTACGGTGGGACAGCCTACAATGAGCAGTTCTTC
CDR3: CASSYGGTAYNEQFF

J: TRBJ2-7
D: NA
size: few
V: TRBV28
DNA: TGTGCCAGCAGTTTACCTTGGGGTGCCGCCGAGCAGTACTTC
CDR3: CASSLPWGAAEQYF

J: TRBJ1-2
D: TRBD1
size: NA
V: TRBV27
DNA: TGTGCCAGCCGGCGTCGGACAGGTCGAGGCTACACCTTC
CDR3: CASRRRTGRGYTF

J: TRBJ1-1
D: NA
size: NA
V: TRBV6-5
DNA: TGTGCCAGCAGGAGAAGGGGGGGGAACACTGAAGCTTTCTTT
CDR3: CASRRRGGNTEAFF

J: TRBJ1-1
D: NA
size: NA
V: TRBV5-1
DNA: TGCGCCAGCAGCTTGTGGGAAGGGGTGGAAGCTTTCTTT
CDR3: CASSLWEGVEAFF

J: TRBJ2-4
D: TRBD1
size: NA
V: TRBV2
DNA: TGTGCCAGCAGTCTTAGGGGGGACAGGGAAAACATTCAGTACTTC
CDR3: CASSLRGDRENIQYF

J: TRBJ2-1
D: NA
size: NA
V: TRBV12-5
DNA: TGTGCTAGTGGTTTAATCAATGAGCAGTTCTTC
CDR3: CASGLINEQFF

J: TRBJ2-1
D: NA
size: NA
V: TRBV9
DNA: TGTGCCAGCAGCCTGGACTACAATGAGCAGTTCTTC
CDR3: CASSLDYNEQFF

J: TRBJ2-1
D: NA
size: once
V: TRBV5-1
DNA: TGCGCCAGCAGCTTGGGGGACAAAGGCGGGAACAATGAGCAGTTCTTC
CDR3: CASSLGDKGGNNEQFF

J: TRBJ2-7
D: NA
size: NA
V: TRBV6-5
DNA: TGTGCCAGCAGTTACGGGGGTAATCCAGCCTACGAGCAGTACTTC
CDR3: CASSYGGNPAYEQYF

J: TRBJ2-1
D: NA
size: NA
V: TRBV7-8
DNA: TGTGCCAGCAGCTTACGAACGGAGCCCGGAGGGGAGCAGTTCTTC
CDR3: CASSLRTEPGGEQFF

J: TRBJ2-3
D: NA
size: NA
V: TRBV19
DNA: TGTGCCAGTAGGGCGCTAGCAGCAGATACGCAGTATTTT
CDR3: CASRALAADTQYF

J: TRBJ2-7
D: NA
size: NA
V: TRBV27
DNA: TGTGCCAGCAGTTCCCCGGGGAAAACCTACGAGCAGTACTTC
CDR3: CASSSPGKTYEQYF

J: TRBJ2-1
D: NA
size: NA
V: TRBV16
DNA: TGTGCCAGCAGCCCACCTATGAATGAGCAGTTCTTC
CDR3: CASSPPMNEQFF

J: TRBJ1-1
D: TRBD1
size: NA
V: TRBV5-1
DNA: TGCGCCAGCAGCAACAGGGGGTCGAACACTGAAGCTTTCTTT
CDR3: CASSNRGSNTEAFF

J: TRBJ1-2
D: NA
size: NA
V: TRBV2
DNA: TGTGCCAGCACCCGGCGGGAGGACTATGGCTACACCTTC
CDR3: CASTRREDYGYTF

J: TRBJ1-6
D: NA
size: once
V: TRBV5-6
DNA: TGTGCCAGCAGCTTCGAGGGAAACTGGAATTCACCCCTCCACTTT
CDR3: CASSFEGNWNSPLHF

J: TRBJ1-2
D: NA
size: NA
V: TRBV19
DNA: TGTGCCAGTTATCCGGGTGGGACGGCCAACTATGGCTACACCTTC
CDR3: CASYPGGTANYGYTF

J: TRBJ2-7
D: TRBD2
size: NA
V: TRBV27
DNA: TGTGCCAGCAAGGGGACTAGCGCATACGAGCAGTACTTC
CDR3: CASKGTSAYEQYF

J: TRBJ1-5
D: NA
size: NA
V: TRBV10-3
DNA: TGTGCCATCAGTGACACAGGTCGGGTTGGGCAGCCCCAGCATTTT
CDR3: CAISDTGRVGQPQHF

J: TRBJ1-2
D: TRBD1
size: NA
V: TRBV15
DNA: TGTGCCACCAGCAGAGCGGACAGGGATAAGGGCTACACCTTC
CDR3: CATSRADRDKGYTF

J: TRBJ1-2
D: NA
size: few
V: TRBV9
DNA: TGTGCCAGCAGTTCAGGTTCCAACTATGGCTACACCTTC
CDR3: CASSSGSNYGYTF

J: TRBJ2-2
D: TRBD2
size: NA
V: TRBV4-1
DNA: TGCGCCAGCAGCCAAGAGAAGGCTAGCGGGAGGGCCTATGGTCTGTTTTTT
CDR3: CASSQEKASGRAYGLFF

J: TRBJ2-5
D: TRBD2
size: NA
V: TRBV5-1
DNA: TGCGCCAGCAGCTTCGAGGGGAGGGTCGGAGAGACCCAGTACTTC
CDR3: CASSFEGRVGETQYF

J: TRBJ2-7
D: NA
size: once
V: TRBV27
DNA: TGTGCCAGCAGTTTGGAATCCCGCGACGAGCAGTACTTC
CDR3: CASSLESRDEQYF

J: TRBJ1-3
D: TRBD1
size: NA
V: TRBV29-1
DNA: TGCAGCGTCGGGACAGGGAGAGGAAACACCATATATTTT
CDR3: CSVGTGRGNTIYF

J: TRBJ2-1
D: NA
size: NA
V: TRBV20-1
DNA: TGCAGTGCCGGACACAATGAGCAGTTCTTC
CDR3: CSAGHNEQFF

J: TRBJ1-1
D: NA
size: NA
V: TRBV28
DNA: TGTGCCAGCAGCCGTATGCCAGGGTCAGAAGCTTTCTTT
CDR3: CASSRMPGSEAFF

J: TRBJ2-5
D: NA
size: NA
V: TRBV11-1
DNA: TGTGCCAGCAGCTACCGGGACCTAAAGGGGACCCAGTACTTC
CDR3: CASSYRDLKGTQYF

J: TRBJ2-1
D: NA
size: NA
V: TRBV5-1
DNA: TGCGCCAGCAGCTTGGGATTCAACAATGAGCAGTTCTTC
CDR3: CASSLGFNNEQFF

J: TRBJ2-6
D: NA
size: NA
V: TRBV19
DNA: TGTGCCAGTAGTATAGATCTGACGGACTACAATAGGGGGGCCAACGTCCTGACTTTC
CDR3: CASSIDLTDYNRGANVLTF

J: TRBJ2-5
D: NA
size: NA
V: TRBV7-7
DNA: TGTGCCAGCAGCTTTGGGGGTGAAGAGACCCAGTACTTC
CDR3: CASSFGGEETQYF

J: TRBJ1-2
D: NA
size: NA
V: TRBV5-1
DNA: TGCGCCAGCAGCTTGGGGCAGATGTATGGCTACACCTTC
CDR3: CASSLGQMYGYTF

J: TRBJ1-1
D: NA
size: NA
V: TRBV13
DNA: TGTGCCAGCAGCTTACCCCCTGAGGCAGTTGAAGCTTTCTTT
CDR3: CASSLPPEAVEAFF

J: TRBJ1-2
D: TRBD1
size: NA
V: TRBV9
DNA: TGTGCCAGCAGCGTCGGACAGGGGAACTTCTATGGCTACACCTTC
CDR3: CASSVGQGNFYGYTF

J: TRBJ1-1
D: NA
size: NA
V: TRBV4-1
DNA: TGCGCCAGCAGCCAAGTACCAGCCACCTTGGGGGCTTTCTTT
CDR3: CASSQVPATLGAFF

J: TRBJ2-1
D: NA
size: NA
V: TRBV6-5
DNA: TGTGCCAGCAGTTACTCGATTAGCGTAGACAATGAGCAGTTCTTC
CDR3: CASSYSISVDNEQFF